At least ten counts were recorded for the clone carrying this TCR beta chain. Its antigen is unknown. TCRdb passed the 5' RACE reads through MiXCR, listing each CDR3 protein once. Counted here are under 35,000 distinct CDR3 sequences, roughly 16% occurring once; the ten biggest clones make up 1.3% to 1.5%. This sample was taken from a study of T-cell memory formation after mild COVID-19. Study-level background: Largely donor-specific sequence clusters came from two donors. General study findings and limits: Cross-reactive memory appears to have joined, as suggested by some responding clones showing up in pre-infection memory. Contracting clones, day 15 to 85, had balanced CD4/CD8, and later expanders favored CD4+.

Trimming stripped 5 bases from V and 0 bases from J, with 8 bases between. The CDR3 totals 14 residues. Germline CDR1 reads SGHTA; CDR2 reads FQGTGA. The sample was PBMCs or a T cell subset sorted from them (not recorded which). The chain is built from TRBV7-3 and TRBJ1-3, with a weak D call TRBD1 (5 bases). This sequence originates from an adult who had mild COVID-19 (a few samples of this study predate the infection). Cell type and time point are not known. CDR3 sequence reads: CASSTGISGNTIYF. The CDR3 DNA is TGTGCCAGCAGCACAGGAATCTCTGGAAACACCATATATTTT.